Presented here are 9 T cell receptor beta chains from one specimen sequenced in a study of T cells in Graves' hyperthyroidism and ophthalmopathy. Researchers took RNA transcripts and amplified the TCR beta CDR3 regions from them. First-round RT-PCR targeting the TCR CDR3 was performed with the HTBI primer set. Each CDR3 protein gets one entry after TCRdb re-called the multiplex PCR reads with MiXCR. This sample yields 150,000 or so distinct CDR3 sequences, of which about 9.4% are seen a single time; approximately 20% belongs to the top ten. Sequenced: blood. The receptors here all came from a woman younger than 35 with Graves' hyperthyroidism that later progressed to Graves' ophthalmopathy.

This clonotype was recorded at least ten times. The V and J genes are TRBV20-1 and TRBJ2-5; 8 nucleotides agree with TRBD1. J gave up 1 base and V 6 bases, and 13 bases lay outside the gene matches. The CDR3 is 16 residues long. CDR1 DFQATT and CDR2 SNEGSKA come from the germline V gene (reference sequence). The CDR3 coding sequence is TGCAGTGCCGGGCAGGGGGCTAGGGGTATCCAAGAGACCCAGTACTTC. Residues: CSAGQGARGIQETQYF.

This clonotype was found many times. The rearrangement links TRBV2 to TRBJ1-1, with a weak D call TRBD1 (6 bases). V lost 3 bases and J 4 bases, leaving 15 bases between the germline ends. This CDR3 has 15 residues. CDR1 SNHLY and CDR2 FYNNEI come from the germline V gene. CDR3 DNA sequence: TGTGCCAGCAGTGACCGGTCGGGGGCTAGCACTGAAGCTTTCTTT. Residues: CASSDRSGASTEAFF.

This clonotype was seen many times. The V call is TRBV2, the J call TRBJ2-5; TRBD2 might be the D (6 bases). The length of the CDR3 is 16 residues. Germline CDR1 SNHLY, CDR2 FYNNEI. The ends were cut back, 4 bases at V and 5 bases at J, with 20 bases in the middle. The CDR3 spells CASSVGGRGDRETQYF. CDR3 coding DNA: TGTGCCAGCAGTGTCGGCGGGCGGGGCGATCGGGAGACCCAGTACTTC.

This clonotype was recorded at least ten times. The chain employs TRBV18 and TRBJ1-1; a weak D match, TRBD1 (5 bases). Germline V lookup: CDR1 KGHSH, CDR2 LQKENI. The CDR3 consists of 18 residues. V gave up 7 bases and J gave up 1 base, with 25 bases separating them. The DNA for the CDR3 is TGTGCCAGCTACAGATCGGGACCAGAGGGAAACGCGAACACTGAAGCTTTCTTT. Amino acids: CASYRSGPEGNANTEAFF. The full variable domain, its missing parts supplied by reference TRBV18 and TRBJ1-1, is NAGVMQNPRHLVRRRGQEARLRCSPMKGHSHVYWYRQLPEEGLKFMVYLQKENIIDESGMPKERFSAEFPKEGPSILRIQQVVRGDSAAYFCASYRSGPEGNANTEAFFGQGTRLTVV.

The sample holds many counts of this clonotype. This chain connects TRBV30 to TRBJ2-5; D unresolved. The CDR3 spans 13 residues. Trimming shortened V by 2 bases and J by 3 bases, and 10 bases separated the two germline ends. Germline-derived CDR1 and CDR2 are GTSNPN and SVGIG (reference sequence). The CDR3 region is CAWSLRLEETQYF. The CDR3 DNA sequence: TGTGCCTGGAGTCTAAGACTGGAAGAGACCCAGTACTTC.

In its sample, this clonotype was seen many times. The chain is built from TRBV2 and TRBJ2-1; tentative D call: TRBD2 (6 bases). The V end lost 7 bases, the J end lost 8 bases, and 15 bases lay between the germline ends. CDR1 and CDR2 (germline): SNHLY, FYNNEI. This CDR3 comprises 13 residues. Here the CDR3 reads CASTATIADEQFF. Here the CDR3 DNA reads TGTGCCAGCACTGCGACAATAGCGGATGAGCAGTTCTTC.

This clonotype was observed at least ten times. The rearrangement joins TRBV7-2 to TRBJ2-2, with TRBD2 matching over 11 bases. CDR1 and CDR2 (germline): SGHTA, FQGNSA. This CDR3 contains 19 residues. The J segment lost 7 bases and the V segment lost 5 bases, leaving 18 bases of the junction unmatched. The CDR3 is CASSIGGLAGFGGVGELFF. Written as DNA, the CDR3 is TGTGCCAGCAGCATTGGCGGACTAGCGGGTTTCGGGGGGGTCGGGGAGCTGTTTTTT. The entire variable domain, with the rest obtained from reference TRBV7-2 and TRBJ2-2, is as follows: GAGVSQSPSNKVTEKGKDVELRCDPISGHTALYWYRQSLGQGLEFLIYFQGNSAPDKSGLPSDRFSAERTGGSVSTLTIQRTQQEDSAVYLCASSIGGLAGFGGVGELFFGEGSRLTVL.

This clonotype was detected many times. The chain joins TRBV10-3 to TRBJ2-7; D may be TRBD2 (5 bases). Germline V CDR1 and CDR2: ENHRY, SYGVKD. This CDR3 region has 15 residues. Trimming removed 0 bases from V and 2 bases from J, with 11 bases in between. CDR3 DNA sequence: TGTGCCATCAGTGAGTCTTATGGGGAGACCTACGAGCAGTACTTC. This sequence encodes CAISESYGETYEQYF.

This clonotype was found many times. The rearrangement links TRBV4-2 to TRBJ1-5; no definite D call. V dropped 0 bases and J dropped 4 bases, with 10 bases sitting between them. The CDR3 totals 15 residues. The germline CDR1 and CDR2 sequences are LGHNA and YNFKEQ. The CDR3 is CASSQDRGQNQPQHF. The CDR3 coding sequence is TGTGCCAGCAGCCAAGATCGCGGGCAAAATCAGCCCCAGCATTTT.